Reported below is one T cell receptor beta chain. This record belongs to a study of shared clonotypes between healthy human individuals. On the study more broadly: A couple of women and a few men aged 18 to 49 served as donors.

Germline CDR1 SEHNR, CDR2 FQNEAQ (reference sequence). Trimming took off 5 bases at V and 0 bases at J, with 11 bases between the two ends. The CDR3 covers 15 residues. Splitting of CD4+ cells produced CD45RA+ naive and CD45RA-negative memory subsets. The assay was immunoSEQ multiplex PCR, and TCRdb's table has in-frame clones only and misses some. The data show 2 million or so clones, 90% to 95% seen once. The sample comprised naive CD4+ T cells sorted from blood. Subset: CD45RA+ positively selected. The chain carries TRBV7-9 and TRBJ1-5, with D maybe TRBD1 (6 bases). The sequence derives from a man younger than 35 in good health. CDR3 nucleotides: TGTGCCAGCAGCGGCACAGGGATTAGCAATCAGCCCCAGCATTTT. Protein product: CASSGTGISNQPQHF. Variable domain in full (rest from reference TRBV7-9 and TRBJ1-5): DTGVSQNPRHKITKRGQNVTFRCDPISEHNRLYWYRQTLGQGPEFLTYFQNEAQLEKSRLLSDRFSAERPKGSFSTLEIQRTEQGDSAMYLCASSGTGISNQPQHFGDGTRLSIL.